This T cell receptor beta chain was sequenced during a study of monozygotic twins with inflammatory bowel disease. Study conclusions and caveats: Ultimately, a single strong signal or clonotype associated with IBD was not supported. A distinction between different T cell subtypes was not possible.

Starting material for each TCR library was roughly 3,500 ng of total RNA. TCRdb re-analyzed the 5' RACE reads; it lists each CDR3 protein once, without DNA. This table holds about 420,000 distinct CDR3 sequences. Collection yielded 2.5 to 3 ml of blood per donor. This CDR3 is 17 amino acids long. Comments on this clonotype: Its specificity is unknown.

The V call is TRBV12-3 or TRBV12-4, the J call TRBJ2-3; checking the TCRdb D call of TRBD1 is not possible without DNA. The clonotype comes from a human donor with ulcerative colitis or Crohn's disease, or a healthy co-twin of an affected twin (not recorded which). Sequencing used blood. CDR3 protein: CASSADRGREARDTQYF.